This T cell receptor beta chain was sequenced for a study of Graves' ophthalmopathy and Graves' hyperthyroidism. Investigators amplified TCR beta CDR3 regions from RNA transcripts. First-round RT-PCR with HTBI primers preceded a second-round multiplex PCR. TCRdb processed the multiplex PCR reads anew with MiXCR; each CDR3 protein has one entry. The table lists around 660,000 distinct CDR3 sequences, roughly two fifths of them singletons, with more than 3% in the top ten. Germline CDR1 and CDR2: SGHVS and FQNEAQ. V was clipped by 1 base and J by 8 bases, with 8 bases between them. The length of the CDR3 is 13 residues. In this sample, this clonotype turned up many times. Its matching antigen is unknown. Uncontrolled infections, other autoimmune diseases, pregnancy or lactation barred patients from enrollment. PBMCs came from roughly 10 ml of fresh peripheral blood. Study findings and constraints: Most clonotypes expanded in thyroid above 0.001 frequency were present in blood too.

The receptor comes from an adult man with Graves' ophthalmopathy. Sequencing was done on a sample of peripheral blood. The J gene is TRBJ1-4, the V gene TRBV7-8, with D possibly TRBD1 on 6 matching bases. CDR3 sequence: CASSLVGGEKLFF. The CDR3 bases are TGTGCCAGCAGCTTAGTGGGGGGCGAAAAACTGTTTTTT.